This TCR beta chain was identified in a study of blood T cell repertoires in COVID-19. Per the original data handling: Amplification of reference gene primers was used by the study to estimate nucleated cell counts. Produced via immunoSEQ multiplex PCR; TCRdb's table is partial and in-frame only. The DNA was the basis for D and trimming; V, J and clone size are from that table. This table holds about 130,000 clones, about 85% found once. Germline-derived CDR1 and CDR2 are MNHEY and SVGAGI. V dropped 5 bases and J dropped 4; count of bases not matched to a gene: 4. This CDR3 has 13 residues. Sequenced input: peripheral blood. The TCR originated in a man aged 35 to 55 with active or convalescent COVID-19. This chain joins TRBV6-5 and TRBJ1-2, with 7 bases matching TRBD1. CDR3 loop: CASSTGDIYGYTF. The CDR3, as DNA: TGTGCCAGCAGTACAGGGGATATCTATGGCTACACCTTC.